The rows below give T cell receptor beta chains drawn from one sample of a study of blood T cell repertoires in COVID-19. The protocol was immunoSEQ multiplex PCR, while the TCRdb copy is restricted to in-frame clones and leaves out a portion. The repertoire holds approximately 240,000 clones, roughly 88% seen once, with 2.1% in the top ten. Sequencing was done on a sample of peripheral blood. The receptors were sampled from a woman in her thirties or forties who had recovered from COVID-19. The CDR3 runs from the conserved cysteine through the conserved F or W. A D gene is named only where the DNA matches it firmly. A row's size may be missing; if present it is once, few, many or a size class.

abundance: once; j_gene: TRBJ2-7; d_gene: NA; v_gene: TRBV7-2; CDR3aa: CASSPGGGGSYEQYF; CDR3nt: TGTGCCAGCAGCCCCGGTGGAGGGGGCAGCTACGAGCAGTACTTC
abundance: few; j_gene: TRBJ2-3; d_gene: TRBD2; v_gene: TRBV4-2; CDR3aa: CASSQGGGITDTQYF; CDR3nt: TGTGCCAGCAGCCAAGGCGGGGGTATCACAGATACGCAGTATTTT
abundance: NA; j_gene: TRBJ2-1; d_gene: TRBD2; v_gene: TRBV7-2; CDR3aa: CASSLQREWNEQFF; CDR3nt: TGTGCCAGCAGCCTGCAGCGGGAGTGGAATGAGCAGTTCTTC
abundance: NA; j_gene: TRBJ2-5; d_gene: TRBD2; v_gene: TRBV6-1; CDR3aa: CASSEVYSGRGETQYF; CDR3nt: TGTGCCAGCAGTGAAGTTTATAGCGGGAGAGGTGAGACCCAGTACTTC
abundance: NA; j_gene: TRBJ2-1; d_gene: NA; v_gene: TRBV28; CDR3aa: CASSFSSVLSYNEQFF; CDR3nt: TGTGCCAGCAGTTTCTCTAGCGTCCTCTCCTACAATGAGCAGTTCTTC
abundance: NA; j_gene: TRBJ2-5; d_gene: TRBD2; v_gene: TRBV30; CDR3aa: CAWSLIRAGGTFVRQETQYF; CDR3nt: TGTGCCTGGAGTCTAATCCGGGCGGGGGGCACCTTCGTTCGGCAAGAGACCCAGTACTTC
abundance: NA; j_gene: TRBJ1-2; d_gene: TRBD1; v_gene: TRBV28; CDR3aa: CASSIDRGKGYGYTF; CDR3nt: TGTGCCAGCAGTATAGACAGGGGAAAGGGGTATGGCTACACCTTC
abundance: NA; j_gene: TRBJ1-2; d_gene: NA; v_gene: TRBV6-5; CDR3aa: CASRTGTGGGYTF; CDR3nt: TGTGCCAGCCGAACCGGGACGGGAGGGGGCTACACCTTC
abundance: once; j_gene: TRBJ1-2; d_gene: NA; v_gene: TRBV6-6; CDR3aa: CASSFLRGGYTF; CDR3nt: TGTGCCAGCAGTTTCCTCAGGGGCGGCTACACCTTC
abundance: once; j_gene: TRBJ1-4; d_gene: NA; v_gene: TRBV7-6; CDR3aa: CASSSVGWGQGKLFF; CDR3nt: TGTGCCAGCAGCTCCGTAGGATGGGGGCAGGGAAAACTGTTTTTT
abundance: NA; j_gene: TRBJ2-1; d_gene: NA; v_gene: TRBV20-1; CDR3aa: CSASSTIGFF; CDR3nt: TGCAGTGCTAGCTCTACTATTGGGTTCTTC
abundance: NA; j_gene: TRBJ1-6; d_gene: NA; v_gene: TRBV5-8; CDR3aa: CASSLEQYNSPLHF; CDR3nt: TGTGCCAGCAGCTTGGAACAGTATAATTCACCCCTCCACTTT
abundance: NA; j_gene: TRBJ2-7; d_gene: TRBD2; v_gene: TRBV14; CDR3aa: CASSKLAAGSYEQYF; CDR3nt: TGTGCCAGCAGCAAACTAGCGGCTGGCTCCTACGAGCAGTACTTC
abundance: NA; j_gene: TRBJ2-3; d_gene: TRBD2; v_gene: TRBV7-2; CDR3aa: CASSTPRGREVSTDTQYF; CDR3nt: TGTGCCAGCAGCACCCCCCGGGGGCGGGAGGTTAGCACAGATACGCAGTATTTT
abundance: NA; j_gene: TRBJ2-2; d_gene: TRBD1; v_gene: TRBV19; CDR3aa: CASSTTGRAGELFF; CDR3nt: TGTGCCAGTAGTACGACAGGGCGAGCCGGGGAGCTGTTTTTT
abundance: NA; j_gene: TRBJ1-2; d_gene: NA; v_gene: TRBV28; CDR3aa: CASSLGEGISGTF; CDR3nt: TGTGCCAGCAGTTTAGGTGAAGGCATATCGGGGACCTTC
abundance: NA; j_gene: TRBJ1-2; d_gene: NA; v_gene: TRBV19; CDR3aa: CASTMSGDGYTF; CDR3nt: TGTGCCAGTACTATGTCGGGAGATGGCTACACCTTC
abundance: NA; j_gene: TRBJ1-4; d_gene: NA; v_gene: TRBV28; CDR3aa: CASSSPRGSTNEKLFF; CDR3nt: TGTGCCAGCAGTTCCCCCCGGGGTAGCACTAATGAAAAACTGTTTTTT
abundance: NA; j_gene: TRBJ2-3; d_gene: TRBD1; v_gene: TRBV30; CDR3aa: CAWSYSRGDTQYF; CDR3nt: TGTGCCTGGAGTTACTCCAGGGGGGATACGCAGTATTTT
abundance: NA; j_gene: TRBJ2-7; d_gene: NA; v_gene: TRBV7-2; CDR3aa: CASTNSHEQYF; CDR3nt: TGTGCCAGCACCAACTCCCACGAGCAGTACTTC
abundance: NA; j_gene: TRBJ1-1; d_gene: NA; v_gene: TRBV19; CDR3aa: CASSPGASNTEAFF; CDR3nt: TGTGCCAGTAGCCCCGGAGCTTCGAACACTGAAGCTTTCTTT
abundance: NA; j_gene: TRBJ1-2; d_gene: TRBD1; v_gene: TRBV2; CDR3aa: CASSRTGTGHYGYTF; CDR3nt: TGTGCCAGCTCCCGAACCGGGACAGGCCACTATGGCTACACCTTC
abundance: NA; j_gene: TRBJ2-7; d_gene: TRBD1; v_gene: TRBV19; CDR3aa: CASSIDRGPYEQYF; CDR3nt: TGTGCCAGTAGTATAGACAGGGGGCCCTACGAGCAGTACTTC
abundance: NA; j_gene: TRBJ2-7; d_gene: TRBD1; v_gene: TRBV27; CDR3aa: CASRPGQGAEEQYF; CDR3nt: TGTGCCAGCAGACCGGGACAGGGGGCCGAAGAGCAGTACTTC
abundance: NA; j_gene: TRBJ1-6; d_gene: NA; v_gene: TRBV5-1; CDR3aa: CASSSWRVGSYNSPLHF; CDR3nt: TGCGCCAGCAGCTCGTGGAGGGTTGGTTCCTATAATTCACCCCTCCACTTT
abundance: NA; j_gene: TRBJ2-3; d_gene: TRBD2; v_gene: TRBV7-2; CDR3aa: CASTLGVAGGSDTQYF; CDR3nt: TGTGCCAGCACCCTAGGAGTAGCGGGGGGTTCAGATACGCAGTATTTT
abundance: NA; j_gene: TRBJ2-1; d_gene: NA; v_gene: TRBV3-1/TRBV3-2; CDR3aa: CASSHSRSLARNEQFF; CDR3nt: TGTGCCAGCAGCCATTCTAGGAGTCTTGCGCGAAATGAGCAGTTCTTC
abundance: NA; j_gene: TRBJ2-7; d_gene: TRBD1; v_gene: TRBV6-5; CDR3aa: CATKHRGTYEQYF; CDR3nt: TGTGCCACAAAACACAGGGGAACCTACGAGCAGTACTTC
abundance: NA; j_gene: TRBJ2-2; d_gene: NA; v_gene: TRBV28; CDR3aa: CASSYMGAGTGELFF; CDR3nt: TGTGCCAGCAGTTATATGGGGGCTGGGACCGGGGAGCTGTTTTTT
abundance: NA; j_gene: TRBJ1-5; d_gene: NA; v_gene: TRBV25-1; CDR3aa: CASSASGSGGNQPQHF; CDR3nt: TGTGCCAGCAGTGCCTCAGGGTCGGGGGGGAATCAGCCCCAGCATTTT
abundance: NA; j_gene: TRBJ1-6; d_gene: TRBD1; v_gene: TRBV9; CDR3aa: CASSVGGQSRSPLHF; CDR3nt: TGTGCCAGCAGCGTTGGGGGACAGTCTCGGTCACCCCTCCACTTT
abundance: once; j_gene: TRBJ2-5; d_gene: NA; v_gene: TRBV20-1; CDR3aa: CSASGTAGQETQYF; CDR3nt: TGCAGTGCTAGTGGGACAGCGGGGCAAGAGACCCAGTACTTC
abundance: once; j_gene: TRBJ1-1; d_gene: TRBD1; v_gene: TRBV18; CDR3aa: CASSPRDRDILNTEAFF; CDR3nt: TGTGCCAGCTCACCACGGGACAGAGACATATTGAACACTGAAGCTTTCTTT